The sample holds one count of the clone carrying this T cell receptor (beta chain). Its antigen is unknown. Here immunoSEQ multiplex PCR was the method, and the copy in TCRdb shows in-frame clones only, minus some. The table lists over 200,000 clones, 83% of them singletons. The record originates from a study of cytomegalovirus exposure and HLA in healthy donors. Germline CDR1 and CDR2: MGHRA and YSYEKL. The CDR3 is made up of 15 amino acids. J lost 1 base, V lost 2 bases, and 2 bases had no gene match. Study-wide points: Cytomegalovirus status was reportedly diagnosed by the classifier with high sensitivity and specificity.

The genes are TRBV4-1 and TRBJ1-1, with 9 bases that match TRBD1. Sequences were obtained from PBMCs. The receptor's source is a woman younger than 35 in good health and CMV-seronegative. CDR3 loop: CASSQTGGGNTEAFF. The DNA of the CDR3 is TGCGCCAGCAGCCAAACAGGGGGCGGGAACACTGAAGCTTTCTTT.